These 25 T cell receptor beta chains originate from one sample sequenced in a study of blood T cell repertoires in COVID-19. Clones were read by immunoSEQ multiplex PCR, and TCRdb kept only the in-frame ones, dropping some. The sample includes around 200,000 clones, 80% to 90% of them seen just once. Sequencing was performed on peripheral blood. The receptors stem from a woman at least 80 years old with acute or convalescent COVID-19.

V is TRBV7-2 and J is TRBJ1-6, with D perhaps matching TRBD1 (5 bases). Germline loops: CDR1 SGHTA, CDR2 FQGNSA. The CDR3 contains 16 residues. V lost 4 bases, J lost 5 bases, and 15 bases lay in between. In DNA form, the CDR3 reads TGTGCCAGCAGCTCCTCCGGGACTCGACATAATTCACCCCTCCACTTT. This sequence encodes CASSSSGTRHNSPLHF. The variable domain in full, with the rest retrieved from reference TRBV7-2 and TRBJ1-6, is GAGVSQSPSNKVTEKGKDVELRCDPISGHTALYWYRQSLGQGLEFLIYFQGNSAPDKSGLPSDRFSAERTGGSVSTLTIQRTQQEDSAVYLCASSSSGTRHNSPLHFGNGTRLTVT.

The V call is TRBV5-1, the J call TRBJ2-3; 7 bases align to TRBD2. CDR3 length: 14 residues. The trim removed 0 bases at V and 15 bases at J, leaving 13 bases unmatched. Per germline, CDR1 SGHRS and CDR2 YFSETQ. For the CDR3, the DNA is TGCGCCAGCAGCTTGGAGTCTGGGACTACAATCGCCTATTTT. Protein sequence: CASSLESGTTIAYF.

The V gene is TRBV21-1, the J gene TRBJ2-3; the table's D call, TRBD2, has no DNA check behind it. TRBV21-1 corresponds to a pseudogene. This CDR3 is built from 14 residues. CDR3 sequence reads: CASTPGSSTDTQYF. The CDR3 nucleotides are TGTGCCAGCACCCCGGGATCTAGCACAGATACGCAGTATTTT.

The chain carries TRBV3-1 (or the pseudogene TRBV3-2) and TRBJ2-7; D gene ambiguous. V lost 4 bases to trimming and J lost 2 bases, with 9 bases between them. This CDR3 is 13 amino acids long. In germline, CDR1 is LGHDT, CDR2 YNNKEL (reference sequence). CDR3 bases: TGTGCCAGCAGCCTCGGAGTTCCCTACGAGCAGTACTTC. Translating it yields CASSLGVPYEQYF.

The chain carries TRBV4-3 and TRBJ2-6; 7 bases map to TRBD2. V trimming: 0 bases; J trimming: 0 bases; junction bases outside the gene matches: 2. Germline V gives CDR1 LGHNA, CDR2 YSLEER. The CDR3 runs to 17 residues. The CDR3 region is CASSQEAGHSGANVLTF. DNA of the CDR3: TGCGCCAGCAGCCAAGAAGCGGGGCACTCTGGGGCCAACGTCCTGACTTTC.

The chain uses TRBV6-6 and TRBJ1-4; TRBD1 is a possible D gene (6 bases). Per germline, CDR1 MNHNY and CDR2 SVGAGI (reference sequence). V was clipped by 5 bases and J by 7 bases, with 17 bases between them. This CDR3 spans 15 amino acids. The CDR3, as DNA: TGTGCCAGCAGTCGATCACAGGGTACCGTTGAAAAACTGTTTTTT. Amino acids: CASSRSQGTVEKLFF.

This clone showed up just once. The chain has TRBV3-1 (or the pseudogene TRBV3-2) and TRBJ2-2, with 8 nucleotides matching TRBD1. V lost 11 bases and J lost 1; bases outside the gene matches: 6. Germline V gene sequence: CDR1 LGHDT, CDR2 YNNKEL (reference sequence). There are 14 residues in the CDR3. CDR3 sequence reads: CAAMGTGNTGELFF. The CDR3 DNA reads as TGTGCCGCCATGGGGACAGGGAACACCGGGGAGCTGTTTTTT.

V and J are TRBV7-3 and TRBJ2-5, with D unresolved. The CDR3 has 13 residues. Trimming removed 2 bases at V and 0 bases at J, with 4 bases between. Germline CDR1 and CDR2: SGHTA and FQGTGA. The CDR3: CASSLGHQETQYF. The CDR3 region has the DNA TGTGCCAGCAGCTTAGGGCACCAAGAGACCCAGTACTTC.

The chain links TRBV27 to TRBJ1-5; D perhaps matches TRBD1 (5 bases). V was trimmed by 6 bases and J by 10 bases, leaving 16 bases between them. This CDR3 is 13 amino acids long. CDR1 is MNHEY, CDR2 SMNVEV, per germline (reference sequence). The chain's CDR3 is CASSFRAGNPQHF. DNA for the CDR3: TGTGCCAGCAGCTTCCGTGCAGGGAACCCCCAGCATTTT.

The chain employs TRBV7-2 and TRBJ2-5, with a weak D call TRBD2 (6 bases). Germline V gene lookup returns CDR1 SGHTA and CDR2 FQGNSA. The CDR3 extends over 15 amino acids. V lost 5 bases and J lost 0, with 13 bases in between. CDR3 sequence (DNA): TGTGCCAGCAGCGTGGCTAGCGCCTACCAAGAGACCCAGTACTTC. It codes for CASSVASAYQETQYF.

The chain couples TRBV7-2 to TRBJ2-2; D unclear. Per germline, CDR1 SGHTA and CDR2 FQGNSA. V was clipped by 1 base and J by 4 bases, with 7 bases between them. The CDR3 is 14 residues long. The CDR3 nucleotides are TGTGCCAGCAGCTTAGGAGCGACCACCGGGGAGCTGTTTTTT. This encodes CASSLGATTGELFF.

This clone was recorded only once. This chain uses TRBV5-6 with TRBJ1-5; 7 bases align to TRBD1. This CDR3 comprises 16 residues. Germline loops: CDR1 SGHDT, CDR2 YYEEEE. Losses at the gene ends were 2 bases for V and 4 bases for J; bases not matched to a gene: 9. CDR3 DNA sequence: TGTGCCAGCAGCTTCGGACAAGGGGGCGAGAATCAGCCCCAGCATTTT. It translates to CASSFGQGGENQPQHF.

This rearrangement joins TRBV7-2 to TRBJ1-1, with TRBD1 as a possible D gene (5 bases). Trimming cost V 11 bases and J 10 bases, with 26 bases left between them. Germline assignment: CDR1 SGHTA and CDR2 FQGNSA. There are 14 residues in the CDR3. The CDR3 spells CAAGNPSGGGTAFF. The CDR3 region has the DNA TGTGCCGCCGGGAATCCAAGCGGGGGTGGTACAGCTTTCTTT.

This clone was seen a single time. The chain combines TRBV7-2 with TRBJ2-2; 10 bases are a match to TRBD1. Losses at the gene ends were 4 bases for V and 11 bases for J; bases not matched to a gene: 10. The V gene's germline CDR1 is SGHTA and CDR2 FQGNSA. The CDR3 contains 15 residues. CDR3 coding DNA: TGTGCCAGCAGCTCCGAAAGACAGGGGGCGGGAGAGCTGTTTTTT. Its translation is CASSSERQGAGELFF.

This clone was found once. The chain carries TRBV18 and TRBJ2-1, with D possibly TRBD2 on 5 matching bases. Trimming pared 2 bases from V and 7 bases from J, leaving 15 bases between. The CDR3 runs to 15 residues. Germline loops: CDR1 KGHSH, CDR2 LQKENI. CDR3 region: CASSPTFLRGNEQFF. The CDR3 coding sequence is TGTGCCAGCTCACCAACGTTCTTGCGAGGGAATGAGCAGTTCTTC.

V usage is TRBV5-4 and J usage is TRBJ2-7, with D maybe TRBD1 (5 bases). V was shortened by 7 bases and J by 1 base, with 15 bases between the two germline ends. The CDR3 contains 14 residues. CDR1 and CDR2 (germline): SGHNT, YYREEE (reference sequence). The CDR3 DNA reads TGTGCCAGCTCAGAATCAGGGATTTCCTACGAGCAGTACTTC. This encodes CASSESGISYEQYF.

This sequence joins TRBV7-2 and TRBJ1-2, with 7 nucleotides matching TRBD1. This CDR3 has 14 amino acids. With 2 bases clipped from V and 6 bases from J, the junction kept 6 bases outside the gene matches. Germline CDR1 and CDR2: SGHTA and FQGNSA. In nucleotides, the CDR3 is TGTGCCAGCAGCTTAACCCAGGGACAGAATGGCTACACCTTC. Protein: CASSLTQGQNGYTF.

The sample holds a few counts of this clone. The chain combines TRBV9 with TRBJ2-5; D unclear. The germline V gene encodes CDR1 SGDLS and CDR2 YYNGEE. The CDR3 covers 14 residues. V shed 4 bases and J shed 5 bases, with 15 bases lying between them. Here the CDR3 DNA reads TGTGCCAGCAGCAATACGACTGTAGGCGAGACCCAGTACTTC. Translating it yields CASSNTTVGETQYF.

The rearrangement joins TRBV7-2 to TRBJ1-2, with D unclear. The V gene lost 3 bases and the J gene lost 3 bases, with 8 bases spanning the gap. This CDR3 is built from 13 residues. Germline lookup yields CDR1 SGHTA and CDR2 FQGNSA. The CDR3 is CASSFRDYYGYTF. CDR3 DNA: TGTGCCAGCAGCTTCAGAGACTACTATGGCTACACCTTC.

This chain's CDR3 is CASSQDWTGETEQFF. In nucleotides, the CDR3 is TGCGCCAGCAGCCAAGACTGGACAGGGGAGACTGAGCAGTTCTTC. The gene calls are TRBV4-3 and TRBJ2-1, with 9 bases identical to TRBD1. V was pared by 0 bases and J by 9 bases, with 6 bases of the junction left unmatched. The CDR3 is 15 residues long. Germline lookup yields CDR1 LGHNA and CDR2 YSLEER.

The genes are TRBV4-3 and TRBJ2-7, with 8 nucleotides matching TRBD1. Trimming cost V 4 bases and J 3 bases; bases outside gene matches: 5. The CDR3 contains 14 residues. CDR1 and CDR2 from the germline V gene are LGHNA and YSLEER. The CDR3 DNA follows: TGCGCCAGCAGCCGCGGACAGGGTAACTACGAGCAGTACTTC. Translating it yields CASSRGQGNYEQYF.

The V and J genes are TRBV29-1 and TRBJ1-1; TRBD1 matches at 8 bases. Germline V gene sequence: CDR1 SQVTM, CDR2 ANQGSEA. CDR3 size: 14 residues. V shed 6 bases, J shed 3 bases, and the junction held 9 bases outside the gene matches. The CDR3 bases are TGCAGCGTCTCTCCGGGACAGGCGGACACTGAAGCTTTCTTT. It yields the protein CSVSPGQADTEAFF.

There are a few counts of this clone. The genes are TRBV18 and TRBJ2-3, with TRBD2 identical over 9 bases. The CDR3 covers 16 residues. V lost 1 base, J lost 5 bases, and 7 bases stayed unmatched. Germline V CDR1 and CDR2: KGHSH, LQKENI. The CDR3 is CASSPLAGGSLDTQYF. The CDR3 DNA follows: TGTGCCAGCTCACCACTCGCGGGAGGGTCCTTAGATACGCAGTATTTT. Full variable domain (rest looked up from reference TRBV18 and TRBJ2-3): NAGVMQNPRHLVRRRGQEARLRCSPMKGHSHVYWYRQLPEEGLKFMVYLQKENIIDESGMPKERFSAEFPKEGPSILRIQQVVRGDSAAYFCASSPLAGGSLDTQYFGPGTRLTVL.

The chain joins TRBV7-9 to TRBJ1-4, with unresolved D. CDR1 and CDR2 (germline): SEHNR, FQNEAQ (reference sequence). The length of the CDR3 is 16 residues. V dropped 1 base and J dropped 7 bases, with 16 bases sitting between them. The CDR3 is CASSLGIRGVLEKLFF. DNA for the CDR3: TGTGCCAGCAGCTTAGGAATCCGGGGAGTACTTGAAAAACTGTTTTTT.

The V call is TRBV13, the J call TRBJ2-1; D ambiguous. Germline CDR1 is PRHDT and CDR2 is FYEKMQ (reference sequence). The CDR3 has 14 residues. V shed 5 bases and J shed 6 bases, with 14 bases lying between them. CDR3 residues: CASSLGRLVNEQFF. DNA of the CDR3: TGTGCCAGCAGCCTGGGTAGGCTAGTCAATGAGCAGTTCTTC.